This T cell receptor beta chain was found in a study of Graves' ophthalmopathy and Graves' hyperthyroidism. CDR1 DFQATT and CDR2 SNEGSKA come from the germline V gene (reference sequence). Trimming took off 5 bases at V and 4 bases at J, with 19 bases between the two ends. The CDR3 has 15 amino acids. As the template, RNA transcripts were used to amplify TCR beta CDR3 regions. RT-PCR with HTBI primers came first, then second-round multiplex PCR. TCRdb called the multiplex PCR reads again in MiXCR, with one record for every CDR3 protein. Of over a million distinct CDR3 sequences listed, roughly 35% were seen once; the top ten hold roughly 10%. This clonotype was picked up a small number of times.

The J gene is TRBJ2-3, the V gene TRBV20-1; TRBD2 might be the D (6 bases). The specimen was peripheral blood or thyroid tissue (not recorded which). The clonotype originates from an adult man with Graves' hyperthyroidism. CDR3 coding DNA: TGCAGTGCTCCAATGACTAGAGGTGCGGCAGATACGCAGTATTTT. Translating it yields CSAPMTRGAADTQYF.